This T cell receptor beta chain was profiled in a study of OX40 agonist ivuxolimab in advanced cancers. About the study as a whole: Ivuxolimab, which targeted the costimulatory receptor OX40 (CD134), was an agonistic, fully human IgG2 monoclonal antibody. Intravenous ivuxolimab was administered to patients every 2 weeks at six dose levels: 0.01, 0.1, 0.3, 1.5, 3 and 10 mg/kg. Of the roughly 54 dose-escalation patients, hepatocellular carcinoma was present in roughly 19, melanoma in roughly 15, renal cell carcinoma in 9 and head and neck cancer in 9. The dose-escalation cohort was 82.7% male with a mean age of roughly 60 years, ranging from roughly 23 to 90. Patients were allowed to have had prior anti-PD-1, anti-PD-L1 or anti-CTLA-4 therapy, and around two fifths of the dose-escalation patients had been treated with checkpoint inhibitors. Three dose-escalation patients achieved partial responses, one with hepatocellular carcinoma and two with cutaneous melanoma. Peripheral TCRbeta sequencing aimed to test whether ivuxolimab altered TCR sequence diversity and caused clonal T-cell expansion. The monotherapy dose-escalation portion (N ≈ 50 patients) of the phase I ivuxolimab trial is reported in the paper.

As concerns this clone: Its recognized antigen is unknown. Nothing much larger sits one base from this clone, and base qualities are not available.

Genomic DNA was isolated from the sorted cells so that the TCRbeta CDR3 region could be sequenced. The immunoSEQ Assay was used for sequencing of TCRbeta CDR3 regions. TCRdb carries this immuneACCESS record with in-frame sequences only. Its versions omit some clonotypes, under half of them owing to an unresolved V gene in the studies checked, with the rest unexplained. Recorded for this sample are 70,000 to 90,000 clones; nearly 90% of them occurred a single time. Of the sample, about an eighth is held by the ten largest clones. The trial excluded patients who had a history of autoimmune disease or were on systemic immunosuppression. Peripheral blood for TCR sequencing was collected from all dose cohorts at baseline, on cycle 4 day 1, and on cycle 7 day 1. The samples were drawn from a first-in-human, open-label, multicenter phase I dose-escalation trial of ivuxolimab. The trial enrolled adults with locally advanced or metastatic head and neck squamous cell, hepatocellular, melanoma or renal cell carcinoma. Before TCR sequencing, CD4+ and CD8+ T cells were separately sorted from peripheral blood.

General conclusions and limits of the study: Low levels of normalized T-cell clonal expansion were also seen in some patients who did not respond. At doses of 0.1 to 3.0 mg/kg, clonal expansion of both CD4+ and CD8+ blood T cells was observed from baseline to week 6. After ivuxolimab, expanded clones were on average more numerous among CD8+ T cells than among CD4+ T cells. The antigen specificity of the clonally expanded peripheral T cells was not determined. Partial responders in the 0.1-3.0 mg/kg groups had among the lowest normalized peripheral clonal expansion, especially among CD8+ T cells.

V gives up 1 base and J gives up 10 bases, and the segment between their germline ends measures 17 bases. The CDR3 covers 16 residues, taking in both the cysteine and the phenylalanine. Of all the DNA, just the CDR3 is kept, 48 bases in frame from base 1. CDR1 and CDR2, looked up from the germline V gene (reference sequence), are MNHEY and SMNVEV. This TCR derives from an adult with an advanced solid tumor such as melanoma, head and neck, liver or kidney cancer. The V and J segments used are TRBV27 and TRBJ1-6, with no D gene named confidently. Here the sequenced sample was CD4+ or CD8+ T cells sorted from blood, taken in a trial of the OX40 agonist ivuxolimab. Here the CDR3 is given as CASSLFPGRTFSPLHF. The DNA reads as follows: TGTGCCAGCAGTTTATTTCCGGGTCGTACATTCTCACCCCTCCACTTT.